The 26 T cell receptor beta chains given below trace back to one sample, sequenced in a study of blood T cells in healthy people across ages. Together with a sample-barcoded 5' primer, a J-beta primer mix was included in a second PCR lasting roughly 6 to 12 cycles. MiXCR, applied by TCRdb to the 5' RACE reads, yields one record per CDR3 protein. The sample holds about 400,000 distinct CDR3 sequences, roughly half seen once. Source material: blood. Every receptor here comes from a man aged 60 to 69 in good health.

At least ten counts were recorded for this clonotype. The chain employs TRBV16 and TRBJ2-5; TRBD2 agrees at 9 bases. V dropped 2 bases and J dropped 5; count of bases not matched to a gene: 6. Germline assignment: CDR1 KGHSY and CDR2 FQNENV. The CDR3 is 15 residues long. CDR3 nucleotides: TGTGCCAGCAGCCAAGTAGCGGGAGTTGGGGAGACCCAGTACTTC. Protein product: CASSQVAGVGETQYF.

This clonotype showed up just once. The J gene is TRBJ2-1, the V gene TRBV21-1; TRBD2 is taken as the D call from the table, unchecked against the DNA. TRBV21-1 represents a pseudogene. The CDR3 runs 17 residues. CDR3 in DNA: TGTGCCAGCAGCCCTCGGACTAGCGGGGCCCCCTGCAATGAGCAGTTCTTC. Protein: CASSPRTSGAPCNEQFF.

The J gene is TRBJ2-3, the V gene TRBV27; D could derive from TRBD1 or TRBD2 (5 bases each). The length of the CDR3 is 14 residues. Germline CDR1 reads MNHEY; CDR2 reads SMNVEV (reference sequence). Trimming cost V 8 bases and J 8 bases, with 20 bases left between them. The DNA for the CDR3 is TGTGCCAGCGGGACGTGGGCCGCTCGGGGTACGCAGTATTTT. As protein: CASGTWAARGTQYF.

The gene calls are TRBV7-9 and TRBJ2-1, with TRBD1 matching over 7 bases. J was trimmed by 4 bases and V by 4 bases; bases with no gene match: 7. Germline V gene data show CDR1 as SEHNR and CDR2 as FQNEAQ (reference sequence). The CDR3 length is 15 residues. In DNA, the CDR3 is TGTGCCAGCAGCTCCGGGACAGAGCCTTACAATGAGCAGTTCTTC. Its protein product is CASSSGTEPYNEQFF.

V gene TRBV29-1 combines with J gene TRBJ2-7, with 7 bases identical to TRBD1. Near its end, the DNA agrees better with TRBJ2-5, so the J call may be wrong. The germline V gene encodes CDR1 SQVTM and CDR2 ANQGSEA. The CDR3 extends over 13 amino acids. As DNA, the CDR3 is TGCAGCGTTCCAATTGGGACAGCCGAGACCCAGTACTTC. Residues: CSVPIGTAETQYF.

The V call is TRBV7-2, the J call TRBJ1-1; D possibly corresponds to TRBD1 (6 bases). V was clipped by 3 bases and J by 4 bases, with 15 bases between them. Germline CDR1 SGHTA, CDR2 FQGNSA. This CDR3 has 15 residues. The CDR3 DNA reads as TGTGCCAGCAGCTTTGGAGGGAGGGGGGTCACTGAAGCTTTCTTT. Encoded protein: CASSFGGRGVTEAFF.

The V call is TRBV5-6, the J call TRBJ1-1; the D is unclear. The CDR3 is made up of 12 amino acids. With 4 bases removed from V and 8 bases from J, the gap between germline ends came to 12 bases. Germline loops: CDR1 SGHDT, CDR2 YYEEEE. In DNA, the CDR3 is TGTGCCAGCAGCCGACGGACGGCAGAAGCTTTCTTT. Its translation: CASSRRTAEAFF.

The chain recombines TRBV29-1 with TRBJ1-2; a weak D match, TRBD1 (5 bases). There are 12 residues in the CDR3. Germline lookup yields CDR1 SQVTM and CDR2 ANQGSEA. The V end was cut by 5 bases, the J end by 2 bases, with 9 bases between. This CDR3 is CSVRDLNYGYTF. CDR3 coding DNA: TGCAGCGTTAGGGACTTAAACTATGGCTACACCTTC.

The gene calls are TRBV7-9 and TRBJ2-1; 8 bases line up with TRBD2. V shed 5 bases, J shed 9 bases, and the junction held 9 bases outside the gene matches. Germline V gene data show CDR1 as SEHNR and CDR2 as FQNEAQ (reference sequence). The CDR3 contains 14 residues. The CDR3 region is CASSKALLAVEQFF. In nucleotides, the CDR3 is TGTGCCAGCAGCAAAGCGCTACTAGCGGTTGAGCAGTTCTTC.

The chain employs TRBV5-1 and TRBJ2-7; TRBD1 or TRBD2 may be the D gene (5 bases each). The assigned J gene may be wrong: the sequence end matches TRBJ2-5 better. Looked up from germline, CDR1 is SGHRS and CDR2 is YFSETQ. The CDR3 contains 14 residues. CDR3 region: CASSRGRDQETQYF. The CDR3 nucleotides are TGCGCCAGCAGCCGGGGACGGGATCAAGAGACCCAGTACTTC.

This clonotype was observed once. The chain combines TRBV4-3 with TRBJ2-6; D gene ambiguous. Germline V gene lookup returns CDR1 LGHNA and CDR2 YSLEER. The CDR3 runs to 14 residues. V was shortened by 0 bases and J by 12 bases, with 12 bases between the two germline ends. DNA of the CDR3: TGCGCCAGCAGCCAAGAGGACGGTCTCCGCGTCCTGACTTTC. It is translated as CASSQEDGLRVLTF.

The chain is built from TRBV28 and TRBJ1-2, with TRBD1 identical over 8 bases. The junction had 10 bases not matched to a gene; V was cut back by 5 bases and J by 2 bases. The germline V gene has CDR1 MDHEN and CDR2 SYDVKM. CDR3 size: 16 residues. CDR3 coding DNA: TGTGCCAGCAGTCGGCCCCGACAGGGGTTCAACTATGGCTACACCTTC. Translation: CASSRPRQGFNYGYTF.

The CDR3 loop reads CASIGKGLETQYF. In DNA, the CDR3 is TGTGCCAGCATAGGGAAAGGGTTGGAGACCCAGTACTTC. The chain combines TRBV6-1 with TRBJ2-5; D not resolved. The CDR3 is 13 residues long. V was clipped by 7 bases and J by 5 bases, with 14 bases between them. The germline V gene has CDR1 MNHNS and CDR2 SASEGT.

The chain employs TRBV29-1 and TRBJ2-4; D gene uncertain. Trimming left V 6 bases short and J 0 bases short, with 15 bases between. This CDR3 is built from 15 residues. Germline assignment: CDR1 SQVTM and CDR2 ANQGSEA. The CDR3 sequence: CSVQVLTLAKNIQYF. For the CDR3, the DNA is TGCAGCGTACAAGTACTTACACTAGCCAAAAACATTCAGTACTTC.

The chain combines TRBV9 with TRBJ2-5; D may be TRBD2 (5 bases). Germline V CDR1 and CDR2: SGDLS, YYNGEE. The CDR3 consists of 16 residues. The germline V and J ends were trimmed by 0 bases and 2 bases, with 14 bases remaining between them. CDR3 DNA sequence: TGTGCCAGCAGCGTAGCAGGTGGACGGGGACAAGAGACCCAGTACTTC. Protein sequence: CASSVAGGRGQETQYF.

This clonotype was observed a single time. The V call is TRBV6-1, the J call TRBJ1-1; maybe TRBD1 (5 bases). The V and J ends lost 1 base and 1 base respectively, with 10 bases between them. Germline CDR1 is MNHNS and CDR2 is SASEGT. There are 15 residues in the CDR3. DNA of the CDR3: TGTGCCAGCAGTGAAGGGGGACGGGCGAACACTGAAGCTTTCTTT. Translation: CASSEGGRANTEAFF.

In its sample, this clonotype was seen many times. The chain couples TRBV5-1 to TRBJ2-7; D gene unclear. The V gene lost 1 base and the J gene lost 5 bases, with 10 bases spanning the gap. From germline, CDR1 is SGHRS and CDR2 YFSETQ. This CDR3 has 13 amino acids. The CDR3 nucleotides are TGCGCCAGCAGCTTGCAGGCTTTCCACGAGCAGTACTTC. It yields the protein CASSLQAFHEQYF.

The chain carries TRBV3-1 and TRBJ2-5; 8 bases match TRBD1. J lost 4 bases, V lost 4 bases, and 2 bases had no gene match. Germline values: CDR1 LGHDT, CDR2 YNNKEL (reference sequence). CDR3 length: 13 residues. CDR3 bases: TGTGCCAGCAGCCGGACAGGGTCAGAGACCCAGTACTTC. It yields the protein CASSRTGSETQYF.

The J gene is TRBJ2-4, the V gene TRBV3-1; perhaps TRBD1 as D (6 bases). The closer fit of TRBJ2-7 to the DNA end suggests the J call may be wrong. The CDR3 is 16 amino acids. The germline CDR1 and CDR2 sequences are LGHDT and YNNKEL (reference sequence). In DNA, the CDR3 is TGTGCCAGCAGCCAAGATTATGGGGCCAGGGGTTACGAGCAGTACTTC. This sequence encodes CASSQDYGARGYEQYF.

CDR3 sequence (DNA): TGCAGCATCCGGGACATTTATGGCTACACCTTC. It translates to CSIRDIYGYTF. The V gene is TRBV29-1, the J gene TRBJ1-2; D possibly corresponds to TRBD1 (6 bases). The germline CDR1 and CDR2 sequences are SQVTM and ANQGSEA. The CDR3 is 11 residues long. V shed 8 bases and J shed 5 bases, with 12 bases lying between them.

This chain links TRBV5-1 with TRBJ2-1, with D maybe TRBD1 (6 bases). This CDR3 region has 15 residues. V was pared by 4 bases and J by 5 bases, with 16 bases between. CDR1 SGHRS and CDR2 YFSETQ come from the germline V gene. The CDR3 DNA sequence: TGCGCCAGCAGCCCGGAGGCAGGGGCGCACAATGAGCAGTTCTTC. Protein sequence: CASSPEAGAHNEQFF.

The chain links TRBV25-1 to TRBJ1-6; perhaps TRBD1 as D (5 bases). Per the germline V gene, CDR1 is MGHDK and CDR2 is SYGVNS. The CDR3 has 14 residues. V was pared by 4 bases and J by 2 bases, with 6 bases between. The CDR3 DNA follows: TGTGCCAGCAGTGTGGGGCCCTATAATTCACCCCTCCACTTT. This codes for CASSVGPYNSPLHF.

In DNA, the CDR3 is TGTGCCAGCATCAGTCCGAACACCGGGGAGCTGTTTTTT. Protein: CASISPNTGELFF. V is TRBV6-5 and J is TRBJ2-2, with D unclear. V lost 7 bases and J 0 bases, leaving 6 bases between the germline ends. Germline lookup yields CDR1 MNHEY and CDR2 SVGAGI. CDR3 length: 13 residues.

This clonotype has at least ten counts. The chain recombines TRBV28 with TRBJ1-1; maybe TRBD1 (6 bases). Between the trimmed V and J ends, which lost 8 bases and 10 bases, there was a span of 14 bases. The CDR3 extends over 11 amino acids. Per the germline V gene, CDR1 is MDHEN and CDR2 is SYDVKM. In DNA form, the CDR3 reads TGTGCCAGCGTACAGGGACCGTTAGCTTTCTTT. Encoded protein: CASVQGPLAFF.

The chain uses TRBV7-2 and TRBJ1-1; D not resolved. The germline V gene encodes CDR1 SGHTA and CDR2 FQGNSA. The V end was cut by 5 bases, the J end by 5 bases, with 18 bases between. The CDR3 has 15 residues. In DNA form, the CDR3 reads TGTGCCAGCAGCCGAAACCCGGGTGGAAGTACTGAAGCTTTCTTT. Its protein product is CASSRNPGGSTEAFF.

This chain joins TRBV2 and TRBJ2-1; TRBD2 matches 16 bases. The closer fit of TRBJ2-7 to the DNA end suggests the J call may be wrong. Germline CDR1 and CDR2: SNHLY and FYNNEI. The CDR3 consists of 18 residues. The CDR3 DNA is TGTGCCAGCAGTTCCCAGGGACTAGCGGGGGGGCCTTACAATGAGCAGTACTTC. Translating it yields CASSSQGLAGGPYNEQYF.